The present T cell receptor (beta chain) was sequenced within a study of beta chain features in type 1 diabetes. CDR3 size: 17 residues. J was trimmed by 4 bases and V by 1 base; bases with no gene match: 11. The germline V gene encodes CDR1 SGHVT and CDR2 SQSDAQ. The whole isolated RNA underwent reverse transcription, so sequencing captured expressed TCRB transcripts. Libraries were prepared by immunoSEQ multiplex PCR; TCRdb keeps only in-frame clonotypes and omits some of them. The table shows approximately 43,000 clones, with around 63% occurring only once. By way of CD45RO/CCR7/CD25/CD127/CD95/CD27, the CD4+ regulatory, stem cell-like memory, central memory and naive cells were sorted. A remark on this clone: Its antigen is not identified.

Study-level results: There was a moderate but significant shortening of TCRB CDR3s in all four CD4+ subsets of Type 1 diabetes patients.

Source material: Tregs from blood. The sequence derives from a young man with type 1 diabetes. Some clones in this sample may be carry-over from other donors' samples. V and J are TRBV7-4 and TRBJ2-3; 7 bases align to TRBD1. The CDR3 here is CASSLDPPDRAPDTQYF. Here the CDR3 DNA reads TGTGCCAGCAGCTTAGATCCCCCCGACAGGGCCCCAGATACGCAGTATTTT. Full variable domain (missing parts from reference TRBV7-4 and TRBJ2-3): GAGVSQSPRYKVAKRGRDVALRCDSISGHVTLYWYRQTLGQGSEVLTYSQSDAQRDKSGRPSGRFSAERPERSVSTLKIQRTEQGDSAVYLCASSLDPPDRAPDTQYFGPGTRLTVL.